The text below deals with one T cell receptor (beta chain). At one end the junction does not follow the germline gene, possibly because of a read error. Together with a sample-barcoded 5' primer, a J-beta primer mix was included in a second PCR lasting about 7 to 11 cycles. TCRdb fed the 5' RACE reads into MiXCR, producing one record per CDR3 protein. The top ten clones hold more than 8% of a sample with more than 600,000 distinct CDR3 sequences, about 25% of them seen once. Each of the donors had 8 to 10 milliliters of peripheral blood drawn into EDTA-treated Vacutainer tubes. This specimen comes from a study of blood T cells in healthy people across ages. These data also formed part of another study, on T cells of mothers and their children.

This TCR derives from a boy aged 5-17 years in good health. The sequenced sample consisted of blood.

The CDR3 DNA is TGTGCCAGCAGCTTAGAGGGTCGCGGGGGTAGGGGCGATAGAAACTTC. Translation: CASSLEGRGGRGDRNF. The chain uses TRBV7-8 and TRBJ2-5, with TRBD2 matching 7 bases. CDR1 and CDR2 from the germline V gene are SGHVS and FQNEAQ. This CDR3 contains 16 residues.